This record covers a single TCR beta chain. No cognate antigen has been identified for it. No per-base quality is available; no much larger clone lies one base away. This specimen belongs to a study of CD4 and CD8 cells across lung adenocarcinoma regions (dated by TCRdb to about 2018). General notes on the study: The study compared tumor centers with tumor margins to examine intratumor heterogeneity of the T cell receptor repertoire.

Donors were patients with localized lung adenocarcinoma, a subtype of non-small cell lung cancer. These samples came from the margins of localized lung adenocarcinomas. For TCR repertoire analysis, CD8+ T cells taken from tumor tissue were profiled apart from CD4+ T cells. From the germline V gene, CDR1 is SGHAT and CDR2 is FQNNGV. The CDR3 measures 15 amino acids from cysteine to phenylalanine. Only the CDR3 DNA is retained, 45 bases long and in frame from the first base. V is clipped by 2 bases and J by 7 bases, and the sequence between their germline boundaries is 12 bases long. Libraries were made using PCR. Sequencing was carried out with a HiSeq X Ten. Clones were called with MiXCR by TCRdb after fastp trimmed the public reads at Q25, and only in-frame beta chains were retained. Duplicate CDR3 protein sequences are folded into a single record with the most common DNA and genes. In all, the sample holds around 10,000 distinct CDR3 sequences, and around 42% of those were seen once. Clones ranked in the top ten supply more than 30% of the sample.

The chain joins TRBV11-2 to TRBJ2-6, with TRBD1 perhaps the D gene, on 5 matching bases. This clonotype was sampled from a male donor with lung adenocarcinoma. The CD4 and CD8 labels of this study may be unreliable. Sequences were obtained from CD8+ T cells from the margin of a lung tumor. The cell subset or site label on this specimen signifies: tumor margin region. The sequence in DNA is TGTGCCAGCAGCTTATTCTCAAGGGGAGCCAACGTCCTGACTTTC. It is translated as CASSLFSRGANVLTF.